At least ten counts were recorded for the clone carrying this T cell receptor (beta chain). Its specificity is not known. Germline CDR1 MDHEN, CDR2 SYDVKM. V lost 8 bases, J lost 8 bases, and 15 bases lay in between. The CDR3 contains 13 residues. TCRdb itself ran the reads through MiXCR, one entry per CDR3 protein. The sample shows 200,000 to 250,000 distinct CDR3 sequences, roughly 22% of them seen only once. The data are from a study of T cell repertoires in cytomegalovirus infection. Study-level findings and limits: Accumulated public TCR beta family frequency recognized individuals carrying CMV together with the relevant HLA. Clonotypes of TCR beta that were HLA-C-restricted and CMV-specific dominated the ex vivo response.

The receptor's source is a human donor in good health (CMV status not recorded). Some clones in this sample may be carry-over from other donors' samples. What was sequenced was CD8+ T cells from PBMCs. This rearrangement joins TRBV28 to TRBJ1-4; a possible D gene is TRBD1 (6 bases). The CDR3 sequence: CASSMGRGEKLFF. As DNA, the CDR3 is TGTGCCAGCTCCATGGGGAGGGGGGAAAAACTGTTTTTT. Together with reference TRBV28 and TRBJ1-4, the CDR3 gives the full variable domain: DVKVTQSSRYLVKRTGEKVFLECVQDMDHENMFWYRQDPGLGLRLIYFSYDVKMKEKGDIPEGYSVSREKKERFSLILESASTNQTSMYLCASSMGRGEKLFFGSGTQLSVL.